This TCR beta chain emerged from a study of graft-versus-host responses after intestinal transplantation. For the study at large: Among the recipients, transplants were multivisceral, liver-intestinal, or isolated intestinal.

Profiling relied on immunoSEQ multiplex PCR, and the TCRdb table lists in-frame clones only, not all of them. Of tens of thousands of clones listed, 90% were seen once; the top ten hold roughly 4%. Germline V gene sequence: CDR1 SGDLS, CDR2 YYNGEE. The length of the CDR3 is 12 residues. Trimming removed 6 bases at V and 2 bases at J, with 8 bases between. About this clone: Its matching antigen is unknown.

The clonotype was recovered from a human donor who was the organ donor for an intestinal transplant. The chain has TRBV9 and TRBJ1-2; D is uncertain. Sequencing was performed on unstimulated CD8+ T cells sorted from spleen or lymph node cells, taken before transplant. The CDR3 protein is CASTAGNYGYTF. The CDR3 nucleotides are TGTGCCAGCACCGCGGGGAACTATGGCTACACCTTC.